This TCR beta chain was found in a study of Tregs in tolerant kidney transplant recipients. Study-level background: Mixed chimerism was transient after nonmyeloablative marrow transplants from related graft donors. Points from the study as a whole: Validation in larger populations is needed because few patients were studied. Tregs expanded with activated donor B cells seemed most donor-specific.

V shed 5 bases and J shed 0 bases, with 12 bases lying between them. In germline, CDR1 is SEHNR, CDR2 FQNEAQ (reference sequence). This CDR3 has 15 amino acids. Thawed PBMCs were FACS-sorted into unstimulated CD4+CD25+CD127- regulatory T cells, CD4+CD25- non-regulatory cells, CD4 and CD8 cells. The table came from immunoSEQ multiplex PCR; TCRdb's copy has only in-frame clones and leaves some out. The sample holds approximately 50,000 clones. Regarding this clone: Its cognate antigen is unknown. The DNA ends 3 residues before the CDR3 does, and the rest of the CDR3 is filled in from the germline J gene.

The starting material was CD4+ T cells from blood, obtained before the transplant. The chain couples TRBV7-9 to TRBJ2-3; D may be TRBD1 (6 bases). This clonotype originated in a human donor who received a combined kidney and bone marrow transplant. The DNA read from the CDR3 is TGTGCCAGCAGCCCCAGGGGATCTAGCACAGATACG. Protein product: CASSPRGSSTDT. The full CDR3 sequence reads CASSPRGSSTDTQYF.